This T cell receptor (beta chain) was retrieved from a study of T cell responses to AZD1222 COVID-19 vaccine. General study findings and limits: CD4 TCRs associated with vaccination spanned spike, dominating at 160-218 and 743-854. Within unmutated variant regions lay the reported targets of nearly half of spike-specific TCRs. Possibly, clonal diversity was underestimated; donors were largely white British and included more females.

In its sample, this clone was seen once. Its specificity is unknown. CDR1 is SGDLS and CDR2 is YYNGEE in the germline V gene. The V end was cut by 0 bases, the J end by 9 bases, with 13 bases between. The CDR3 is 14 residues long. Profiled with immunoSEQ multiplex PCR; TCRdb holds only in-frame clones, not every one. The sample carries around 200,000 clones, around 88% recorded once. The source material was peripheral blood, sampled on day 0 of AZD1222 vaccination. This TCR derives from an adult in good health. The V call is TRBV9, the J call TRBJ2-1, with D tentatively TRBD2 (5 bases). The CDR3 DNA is TGTGCCAGCAGCGTAGGGCCTAGCAGCGGTGAGCAGTTCTTC. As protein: CASSVGPSSGEQFF.